The rows below give T cell receptor beta chains drawn from one sample of a study of PD-1 blockade in classical Hodgkin lymphoma. Profiling relied on immunoSEQ multiplex PCR, and the TCRdb table lists in-frame clones only, not all of them. This table holds around 25,000 clones, roughly 80% found once. The source material was CD4+ T cells from blood, sampled before the fourth cycle of nivolumab. These receptors originate from a human donor with classical Hodgkin lymphoma. The CDR3 runs from the conserved cysteine through the conserved F or W. Fields, in order: D gene, clone size, V gene, CDR3 length, J gene, CDR3 protein, CDR3 DNA. A D gene is named only where the DNA matches it firmly. Where a row states a size, it is once, few, many or the class of an expanded clone; other rows omit it.

.	few	TRBV2	14	TRBJ1-5	CASSQLGNNQPQHF	TGTGCCAGCAGCCAATTAGGCAACAATCAGCCCCAGCATTTT
TRBD1	.	TRBV19	13	TRBJ2-7	CASSRTGVGEQYF	TGTGCCAGTAGTCGGACAGGGGTGGGCGAGCAGTACTTC
.	.	TRBV10-3	15	TRBJ1-4	CAISESQGLSEKLFF	TGTGCCATCAGTGAGTCGCAAGGGTTGAGTGAAAAACTGTTTTTT
.	.	TRBV5-4	13	TRBJ1-1	CASTVDGYTEAFF	TGTGCCAGCACCGTAGACGGTTACACTGAAGCTTTCTTT
.	.	TRBV2	13	TRBJ1-5	CAGSRGRDQPQHF	TGTGCCGGGTCCCGGGGGCGAGATCAGCCCCAGCATTTT
.	once	TRBV19	13	TRBJ2-1	CASSNSLGYEQFF	TGTGCCAGTAGTAACTCACTTGGCTATGAGCAGTTCTTC
TRBD1	few	TRBV18	16	TRBJ1-1	CASSPLQGDRGTEAFF	TGTGCCAGCTCACCGTTACAGGGGGACCGCGGAACTGAAGCTTTCTTT
.	.	TRBV7-2	16	TRBJ1-6	CASSSHAGGASSPLHF	TGTGCCAGCAGCTCCCACGCGGGGGGGGCAAGTTCACCCCTCCACTTT
.	.	TRBV18	13	TRBJ1-6	CASSRGVGSPLHF	TGTGCCAGCTCCCGAGGTGTGGGTTCACCCCTCCACTTT
.	.	TRBV27	16	TRBJ2-2	CASSSGLSWDTGELFF	TGTGCCAGCAGTTCAGGACTGTCATGGGACACCGGGGAGCTGTTTTTT
.	.	TRBV28	13	TRBJ2-1	CASSLRIYNEQFF	TGTGCCAGCAGTCTACGGATTTACAATGAGCAGTTCTTC
.	once	TRBV18	16	TRBJ1-1	CASSPDLLLGGTEAFF	TGTGCCAGCTCACCAGATTTATTGCTGGGGGGGACTGAAGCTTTCTTT
TRBD1	.	TRBV14	15	TRBJ2-7	CASSRDRGGDYEQYF	TGTGCCAGCAGCCGGGACAGGGGAGGGGACTACGAGCAGTACTTC
TRBD1	.	TRBV19	15	TRBJ1-6	CASSPGQVRDSPLHF	TGTGCCAGTAGCCCGGGACAGGTTAGGGATTCACCCCTCCACTTT